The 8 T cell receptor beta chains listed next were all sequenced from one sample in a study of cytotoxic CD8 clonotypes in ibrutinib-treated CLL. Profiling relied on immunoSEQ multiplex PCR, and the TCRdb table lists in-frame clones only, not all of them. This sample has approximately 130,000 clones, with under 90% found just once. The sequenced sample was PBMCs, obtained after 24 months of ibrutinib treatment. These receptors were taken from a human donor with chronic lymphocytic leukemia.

In DNA, the CDR3 is TGTGCCAGCAGCTTAGTGGGCATCTCCTACGAGCAGTACTTC. This translates into CASSLVGISYEQYF. The rearrangement links TRBV7-2 to TRBJ2-7; D not certain. This CDR3 region has 14 residues. The germline V gene has CDR1 SGHTA and CDR2 FQGNSA. V was clipped by 1 base and J by 0 bases, with 7 bases between them.

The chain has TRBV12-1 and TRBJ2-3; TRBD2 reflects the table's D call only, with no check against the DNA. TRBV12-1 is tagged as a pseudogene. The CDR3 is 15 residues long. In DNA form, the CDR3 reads TGTGCCAGCCGCCTAGCGGGGGAAGTAAGAGATACGCAGTATTTT. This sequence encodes CASRLAGEVRDTQYF.

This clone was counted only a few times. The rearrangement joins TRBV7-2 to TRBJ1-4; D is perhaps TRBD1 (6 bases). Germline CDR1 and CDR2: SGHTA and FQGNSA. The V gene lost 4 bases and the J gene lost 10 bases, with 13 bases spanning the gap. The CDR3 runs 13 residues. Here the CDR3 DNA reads TGTGCCAGCAGCTCTGGACGGGGGCGAAAACTGTTTTTT. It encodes CASSSGRGRKLFF.

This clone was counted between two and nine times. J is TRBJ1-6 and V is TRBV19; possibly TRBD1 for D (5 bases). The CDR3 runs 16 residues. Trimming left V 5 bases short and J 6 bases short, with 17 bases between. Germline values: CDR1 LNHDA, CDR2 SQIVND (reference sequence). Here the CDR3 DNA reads TGTGCCAGTAGTCCCCAAGATCGGGGGTCTAATTCACCCCTCCACTTT. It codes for CASSPQDRGSNSPLHF.

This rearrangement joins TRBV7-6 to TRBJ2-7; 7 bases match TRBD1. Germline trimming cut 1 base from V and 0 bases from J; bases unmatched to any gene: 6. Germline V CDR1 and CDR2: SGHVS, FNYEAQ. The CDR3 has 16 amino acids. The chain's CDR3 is CASSLGRQGSSYEQYF. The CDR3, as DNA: TGTGCCAGCAGCTTAGGACGACAGGGTAGCTCCTACGAGCAGTACTTC.

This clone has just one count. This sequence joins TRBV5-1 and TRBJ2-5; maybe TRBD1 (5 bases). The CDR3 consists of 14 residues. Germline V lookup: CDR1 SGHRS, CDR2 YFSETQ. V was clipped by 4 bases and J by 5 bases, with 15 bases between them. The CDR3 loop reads CASSPTQGGETQYF. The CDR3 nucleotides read TGCGCCAGCAGCCCTACCCAGGGTGGGGAGACCCAGTACTTC.

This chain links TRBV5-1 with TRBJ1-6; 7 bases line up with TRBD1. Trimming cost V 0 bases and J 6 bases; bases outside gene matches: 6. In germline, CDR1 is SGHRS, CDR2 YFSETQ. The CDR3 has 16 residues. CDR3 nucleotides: TGCGCCAGCAGCTTGGTTGGGACAGAGATTAATTCACCCCTCCACTTT. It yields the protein CASSLVGTEINSPLHF. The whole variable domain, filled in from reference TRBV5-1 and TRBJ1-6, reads KAGVTQTPRYLIKTRGQQVTLSCSPISGHRSVSWYQQTPGQGLQFLFEYFSETQRNKGNFPGRFSGRQFSNSRSEMNVSTLELGDSALYLCASSLVGTEINSPLHFGNGTRLTVT.

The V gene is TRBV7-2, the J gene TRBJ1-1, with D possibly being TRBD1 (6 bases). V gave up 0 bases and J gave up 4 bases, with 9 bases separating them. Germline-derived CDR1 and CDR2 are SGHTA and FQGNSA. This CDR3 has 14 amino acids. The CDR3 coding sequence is TGTGCCAGCAGCTTAGCGGTCAGGGGCACTGAAGCTTTCTTT. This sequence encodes CASSLAVRGTEAFF.